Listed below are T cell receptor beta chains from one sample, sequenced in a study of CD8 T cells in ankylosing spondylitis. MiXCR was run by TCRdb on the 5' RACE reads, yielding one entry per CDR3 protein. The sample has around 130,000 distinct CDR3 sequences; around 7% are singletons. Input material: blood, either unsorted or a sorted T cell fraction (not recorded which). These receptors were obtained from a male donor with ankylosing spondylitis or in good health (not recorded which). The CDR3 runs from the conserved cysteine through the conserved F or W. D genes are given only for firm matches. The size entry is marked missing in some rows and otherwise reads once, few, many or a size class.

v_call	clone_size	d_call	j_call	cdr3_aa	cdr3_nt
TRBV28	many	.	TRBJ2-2	CASSLLDTGELFF	TGTGCCAGCAGTTTACTCGACACGGGAGAGCTGTTTTTT
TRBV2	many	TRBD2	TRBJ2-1	CASSEVGGAGGHYNEQFF	TGTGCCAGCAGTGAAGTTGGCGGAGCGGGGGGCCACTACAATGAGCAGTTCTTC
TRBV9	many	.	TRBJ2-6	CASSIPVSGANVLTF	TGTGCCAGCAGCATTCCGGTCTCTGGGGCCAACGTCCTGACTTTC
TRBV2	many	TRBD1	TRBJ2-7	CASRTGTGTEQYF	TGTGCCAGCCGAACCGGGACAGGGACCGAGCAGTACTTC
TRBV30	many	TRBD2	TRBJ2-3	CAWSLARTSGSSDTQYF	TGTGCCTGGAGTTTAGCGCGGACTAGCGGGAGTTCAGATACGCAGTATTTT
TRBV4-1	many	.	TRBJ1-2	CASSQDWWQGLGYTF	TGCGCCAGCAGCCAAGATTGGTGGCAGGGGCTCGGCTACACCTTC
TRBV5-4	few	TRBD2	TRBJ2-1	CASSFWWGSGRLNINNEQFF	TGTGCCAGCAGCTTTTGGTGGGGGAGCGGGAGGCTAAACATTAACAATGAGCAGTTCTTC
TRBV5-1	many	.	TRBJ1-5	CASSLDGTSGNQPQHF	TGCGCCAGCAGCTTGGATGGGACCTCGGGAAATCAGCCCCAGCATTTT
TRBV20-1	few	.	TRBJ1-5	CSARVTGGNKLTQHF	TGCAGTGCTAGAGTCACTGGGGGAAACAAGCTCACCCAGCATTTT
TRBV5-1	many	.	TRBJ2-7	CASSPMRRGTYEQYF	TGCGCCAGCAGCCCTATGAGAAGGGGGACCTACGAGCAGTACTTC
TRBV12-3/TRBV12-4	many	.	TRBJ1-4	CASSQLTGWGEKLFF	TGTGCCAGCAGTCAACTCACAGGGTGGGGCGAAAAACTGTTTTTT
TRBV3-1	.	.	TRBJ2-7	CATSQSGASKRRYEQYF	TGTGCCACCAGCCAATCTGGGGCTTCGAAAAGGCGGTACGAGCAGTACTTC
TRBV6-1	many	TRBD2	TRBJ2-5	CASSVTSGRQETQYF	TGTGCCAGCAGTGTTACTAGCGGGAGGCAAGAGACCCAGTACTTC
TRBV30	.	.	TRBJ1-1	CAWSAMTAEAFF	TGTGCCTGGAGTGCGATGACAGCTGAAGCTTTCTTT
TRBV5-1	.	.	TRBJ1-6	CASSLGGSSYNSPLHF	TGCGCCAGCAGCTTGGGGGGAAGCTCCTATAATTCACCCCTCCACTTT
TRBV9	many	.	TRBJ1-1	CASSAEGPMNTEAFF	TGTGCCAGCAGCGCGGAGGGGCCCATGAACACTGAAGCTTTCTTT
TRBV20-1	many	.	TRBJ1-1	CSAVGTEAFF	TGCAGTGCAGTAGGCACTGAAGCTTTCTTT
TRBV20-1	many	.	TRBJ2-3	CSASRDSHTDTQYF	TGCAGTGCTAGCCGGGACTCACACACAGATACGCAGTATTTT
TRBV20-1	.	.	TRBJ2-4	CSARVLGGRREENIQYF	TGCAGTGCTAGGGTGTTGGGGGGGCGTCGGGAAGAAAACATTCAGTACTTC
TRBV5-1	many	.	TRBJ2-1	CASSRGLLFPYNEQFF	TGCGCCAGCAGCCGGGGACTCTTGTTCCCCTACAATGAGCAGTTCTTC
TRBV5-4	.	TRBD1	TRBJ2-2	CASSSWTGTAAGELFF	TGTGCCAGCAGCTCCTGGACAGGGACAGCCGCCGGGGAGCTGTTTTTT
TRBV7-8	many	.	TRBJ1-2	CASSKRGGSPVYGYTF	TGTGCCAGCAGCAAAAGAGGCGGCAGCCCGGTTTATGGCTACACCTTC
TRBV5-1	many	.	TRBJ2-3	CASSSPTARGAFTDTQYF	TGCGCCAGCAGCTCCCCCACGGCCCGGGGGGCCTTCACAGATACGCAGTATTTT
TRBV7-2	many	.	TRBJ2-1	CASSFDTRYEQFF	TGTGCCAGCAGCTTTGACACAAGGTATGAGCAGTTCTTC
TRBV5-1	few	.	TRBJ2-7	CASKGGQTYEQYF	TGCGCCAGCAAGGGGGGGCAGACCTACGAGCAGTACTTC
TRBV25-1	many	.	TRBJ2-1	CASSGSGHSYNEQFF	TGTGCCAGCAGTGGAAGCGGGCACTCCTACAATGAGCAGTTCTTC
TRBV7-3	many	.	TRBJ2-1	CASSLRSLGYNEQFF	TGTGCCAGCAGCTTACGTAGCTTGGGCTACAATGAGCAGTTCTTC
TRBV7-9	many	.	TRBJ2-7	CASTQANTYEQYF	TGTGCCAGCACCCAAGCGAATACCTACGAGCAGTACTTC
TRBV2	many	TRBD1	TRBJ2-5	CASRDRFTEETQYF	TGTGCCAGCAGGGACAGGTTTACTGAAGAGACCCAGTACTTC
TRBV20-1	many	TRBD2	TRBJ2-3	CSARAPEIGGGTQYF	TGCAGTGCTAGGGCCCCAGAAATTGGGGGGGGTACGCAGTATTTT
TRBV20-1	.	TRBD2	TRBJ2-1	CSASRGSSYNEQFF	TGCAGTGCCAGTCGCGGGAGCTCCTACAATGAGCAGTTCTTC
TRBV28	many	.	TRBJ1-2	CASRLPVLGPYGYTF	TGTGCCAGCAGACTCCCCGTGTTGGGTCCATATGGCTACACCTTC
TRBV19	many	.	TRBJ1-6	CASSTGTKLRSPLHF	TGTGCCAGTAGTACCGGGACCAAACTCCGTTCACCCCTCCACTTT
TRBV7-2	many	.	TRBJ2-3	CASSLRPTDTQYF	TGTGCCAGCAGCTTACGTCCCACAGATACGCAGTATTTT
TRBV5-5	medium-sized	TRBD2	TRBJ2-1	CASSFSGTSDDNEQFF	TGTGCCAGCAGCTTTTCCGGGACTAGCGACGACAATGAGCAGTTCTTC
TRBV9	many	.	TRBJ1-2	CASSVEAGANYGYTF	TGTGCCAGCAGCGTAGAGGCAGGGGCCAACTATGGCTACACCTTC
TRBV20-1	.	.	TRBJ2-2	CRAGGVNTGELFF	TGCAGGGCAGGGGGGGTGAACACCGGGGAGCTGTTTTTT
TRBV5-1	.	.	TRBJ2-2	CASSVTVHTTGELFF	TGCGCCAGCAGCGTGACGGTTCATACCACCGGGGAGCTGTTTTTT
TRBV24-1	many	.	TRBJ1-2	CATSEGRGEYGYTF	TGTGCCACCAGTGAGGGCAGGGGAGAGTATGGCTACACCTTC
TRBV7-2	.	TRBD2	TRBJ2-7	CASSLFLAGENEQYF	TGTGCCAGCAGCTTATTCCTAGCGGGAGAGAACGAGCAGTACTTC
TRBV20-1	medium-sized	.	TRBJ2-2	CSAPVGGAPNTGELFF	TGCAGTGCTCCCGTCGGAGGAGCGCCGAACACCGGGGAGCTGTTTTTT
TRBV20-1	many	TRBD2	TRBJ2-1	CSARTSGTYNEQFF	TGCAGTGCTAGAACTAGCGGGACCTACAATGAGCAGTTCTTC
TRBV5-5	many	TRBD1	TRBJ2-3	CASSLRQGASTDTQYF	TGTGCCAGCAGCTTAAGACAGGGGGCAAGCACAGATACGCAGTATTTT
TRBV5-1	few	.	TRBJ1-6	CASSPDSKYNSPLHF	TGCGCCAGCAGCCCCGACAGCAAATATAATTCACCCCTCCACTTT
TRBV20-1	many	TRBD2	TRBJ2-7	CSARRTSGGEQYF	TGCAGTGCTAGACGTACTAGCGGGGGCGAGCAGTACTTC
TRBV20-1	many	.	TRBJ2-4	CSARDRTARRQNIQYF	TGCAGTGCTAGAGATCGGACAGCGCGTAGGCAAAACATTCAGTACTTC
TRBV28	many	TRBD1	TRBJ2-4	CASSPRTGGGIQYF	TGTGCCAGCAGTCCCCGGACAGGGGGCGGCATTCAGTACTTC
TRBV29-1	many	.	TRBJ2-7	CSVEDYSSYEQYF	TGCAGCGTTGAAGATTACAGCTCCTACGAGCAGTACTTC
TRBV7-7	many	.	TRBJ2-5	CASSLREAETQYF	TGTGCCAGCAGCTTACGTGAGGCGGAGACCCAGTACTTC
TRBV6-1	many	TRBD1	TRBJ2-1	CASSPAGTGNNEQFF	TGTGCCAGCAGTCCGGCCGGGACAGGAAACAATGAGCAGTTCTTC
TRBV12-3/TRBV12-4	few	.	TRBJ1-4	CASSFTAGDLFF	TGTGCCAGCAGTTTTACGGCAGGGGACCTGTTTTTT
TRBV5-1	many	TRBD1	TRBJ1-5	CASPRGLGGGTGNCNQPQHF	TGCGCCAGCCCCAGGGGCCTAGGCGGCGGGACAGGGAATTGCAATCAGCCCCAGCATTTT
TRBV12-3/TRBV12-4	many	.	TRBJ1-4	CASSSTYRVEKLFF	TGTGCCAGCAGTTCAACCTACAGGGTTGAAAAACTGTTTTTT
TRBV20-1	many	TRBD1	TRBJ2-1	CSAKTGGSEQFF	TGCAGTGCTAAAACAGGGGGCAGTGAGCAGTTCTTC
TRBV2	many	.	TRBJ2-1	CASSVTNYNEQFF	TGTGCCAGCAGTGTTACAAATTACAATGAGCAGTTCTTC